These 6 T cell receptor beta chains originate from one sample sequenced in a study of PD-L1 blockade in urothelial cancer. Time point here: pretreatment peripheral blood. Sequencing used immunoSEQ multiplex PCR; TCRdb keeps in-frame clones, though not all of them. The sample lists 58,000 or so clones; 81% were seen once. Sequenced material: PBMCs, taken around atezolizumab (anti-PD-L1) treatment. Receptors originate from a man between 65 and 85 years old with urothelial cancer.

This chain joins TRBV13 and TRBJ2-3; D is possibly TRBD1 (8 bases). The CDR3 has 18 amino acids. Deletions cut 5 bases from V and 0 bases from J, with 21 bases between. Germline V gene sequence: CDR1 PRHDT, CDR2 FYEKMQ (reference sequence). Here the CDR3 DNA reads TGTGCCAGCAGCCTTACCTATACAGGGGGGGCCAGCACAGATACGCAGTATTTT. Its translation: CASSLTYTGGASTDTQYF.

CDR3 in amino acids: CASSVRYTKETQYF. In DNA, the CDR3 is TGTGCCAGCTCAGTAAGATACACCAAAGAGACCCAGTACTTC. The rearrangement uses TRBV18 and TRBJ2-5; D is uncertain. V lost 5 bases and J lost 3, with 13 bases in between. Germline CDR1 and CDR2: KGHSH and LQKENI. The length of the CDR3 is 14 residues.

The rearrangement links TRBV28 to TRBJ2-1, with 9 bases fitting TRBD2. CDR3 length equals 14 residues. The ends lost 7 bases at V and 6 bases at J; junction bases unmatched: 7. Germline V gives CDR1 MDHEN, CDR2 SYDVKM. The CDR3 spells CASIMREGRNEQFF. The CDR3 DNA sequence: TGTGCCAGCATCATGCGGGAGGGCCGCAATGAGCAGTTCTTC.

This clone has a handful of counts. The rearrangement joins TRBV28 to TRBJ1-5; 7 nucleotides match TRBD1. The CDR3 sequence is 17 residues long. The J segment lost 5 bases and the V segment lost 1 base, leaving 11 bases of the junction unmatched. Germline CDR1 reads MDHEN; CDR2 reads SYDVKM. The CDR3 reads CASSLSPGQPDYQPQHF. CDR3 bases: TGTGCCAGCAGTTTATCCCCGGGACAGCCCGATTATCAGCCCCAGCATTTT.

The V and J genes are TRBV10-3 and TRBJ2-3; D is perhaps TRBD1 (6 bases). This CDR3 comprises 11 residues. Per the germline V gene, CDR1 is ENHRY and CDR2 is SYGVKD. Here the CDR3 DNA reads TGTGGAGGGGGAAACACAGATACGCAGTATTTT. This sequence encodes CGGGNTDTQYF.

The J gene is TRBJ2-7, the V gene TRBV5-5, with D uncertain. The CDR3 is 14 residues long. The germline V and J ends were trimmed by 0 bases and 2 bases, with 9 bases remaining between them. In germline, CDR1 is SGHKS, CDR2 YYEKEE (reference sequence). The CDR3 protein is CASSLGGLAYEQYF. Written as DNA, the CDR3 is TGTGCCAGCAGCTTGGGTGGGCTGGCCTACGAGCAGTACTTC.